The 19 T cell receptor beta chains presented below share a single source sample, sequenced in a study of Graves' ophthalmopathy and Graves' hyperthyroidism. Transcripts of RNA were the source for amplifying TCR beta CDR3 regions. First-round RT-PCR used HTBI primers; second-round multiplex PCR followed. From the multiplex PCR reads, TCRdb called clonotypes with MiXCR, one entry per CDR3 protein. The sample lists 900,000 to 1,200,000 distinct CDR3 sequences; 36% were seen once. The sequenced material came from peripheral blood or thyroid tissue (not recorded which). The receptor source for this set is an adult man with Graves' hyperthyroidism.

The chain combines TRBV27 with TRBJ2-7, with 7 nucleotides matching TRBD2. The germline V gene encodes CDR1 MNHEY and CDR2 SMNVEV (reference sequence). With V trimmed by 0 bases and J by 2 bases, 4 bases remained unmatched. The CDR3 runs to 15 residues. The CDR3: CASSLSASGAYEQYF. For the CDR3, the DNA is TGTGCCAGCAGTTTATCCGCTAGCGGAGCCTACGAGCAGTACTTC.

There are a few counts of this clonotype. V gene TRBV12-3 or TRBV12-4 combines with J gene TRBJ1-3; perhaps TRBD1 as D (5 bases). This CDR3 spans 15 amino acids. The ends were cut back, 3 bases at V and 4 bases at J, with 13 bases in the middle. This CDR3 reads CASSFPRVSGNTIYF. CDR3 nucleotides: TGTGCCAGCAGTTTCCCCAGGGTTAGCGGAAACACCATATATTTT.

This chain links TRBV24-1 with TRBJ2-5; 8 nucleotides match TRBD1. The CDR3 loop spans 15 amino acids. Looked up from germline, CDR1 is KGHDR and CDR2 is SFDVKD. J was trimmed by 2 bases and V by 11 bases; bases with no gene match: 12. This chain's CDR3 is CASILTHRGQETQYF. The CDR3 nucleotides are TGTGCCAGCATTCTTACTCACAGGGGGCAAGAGACCCAGTACTTC.

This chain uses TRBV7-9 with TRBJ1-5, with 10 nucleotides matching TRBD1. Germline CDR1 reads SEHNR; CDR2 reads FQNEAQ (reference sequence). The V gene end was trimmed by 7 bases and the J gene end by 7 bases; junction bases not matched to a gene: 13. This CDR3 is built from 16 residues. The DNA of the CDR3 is TGTGCCAGCACTCGTACCGGACAGGGGGTCGGGCAGCCCCAGCATTTT. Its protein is CASTRTGQGVGQPQHF.

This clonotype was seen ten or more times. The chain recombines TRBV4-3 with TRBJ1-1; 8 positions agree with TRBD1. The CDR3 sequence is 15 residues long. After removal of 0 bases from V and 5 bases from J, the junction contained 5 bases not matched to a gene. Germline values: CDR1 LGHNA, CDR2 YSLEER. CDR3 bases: TGCGCCAGCAGCCAAGACAGGGGGCGATGGACTGAAGCTTTCTTT. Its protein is CASSQDRGRWTEAFF.

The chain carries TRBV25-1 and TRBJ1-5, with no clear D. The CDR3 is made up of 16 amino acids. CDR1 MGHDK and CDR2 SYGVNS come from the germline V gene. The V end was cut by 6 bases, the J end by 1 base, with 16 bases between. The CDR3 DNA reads TGTGCCAGCAGCCTCCGAGCGGTGAAGAGCAATCAGCCCCAGCATTTT. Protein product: CASSLRAVKSNQPQHF.

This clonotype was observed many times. Written as DNA, the CDR3 is TGTGCCAGCAGTGTTGACAGGGGTCTTTATGGCTACACCTTC. The encoded protein is CASSVDRGLYGYTF. This chain joins TRBV2 and TRBJ1-2; TRBD1 matches 8 bases. V was clipped by 4 bases and J by 5 bases; unmatched bases: 6. Germline lookup yields CDR1 SNHLY and CDR2 FYNNEI. The CDR3 is made up of 14 amino acids.

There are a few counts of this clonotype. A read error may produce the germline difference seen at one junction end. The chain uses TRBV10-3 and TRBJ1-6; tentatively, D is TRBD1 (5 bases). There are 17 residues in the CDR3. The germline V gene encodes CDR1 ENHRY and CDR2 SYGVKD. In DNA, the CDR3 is TGTGCCAGCAGTTCCTCCGGGGCGGCGAGTGGTAATTCACCCCTCCACTTT. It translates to CASSSSGAASGNSPLHF.

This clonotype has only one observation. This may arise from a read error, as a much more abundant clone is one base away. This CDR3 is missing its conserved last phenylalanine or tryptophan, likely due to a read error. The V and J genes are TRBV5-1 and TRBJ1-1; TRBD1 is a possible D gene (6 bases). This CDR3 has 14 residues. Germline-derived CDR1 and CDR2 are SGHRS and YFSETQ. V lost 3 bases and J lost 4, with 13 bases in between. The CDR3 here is CASSSVQGFTEAFL. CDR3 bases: TGCGCCAGCAGCTCGGTTCAGGGGTTCACTGAAGCTTTCCTT.

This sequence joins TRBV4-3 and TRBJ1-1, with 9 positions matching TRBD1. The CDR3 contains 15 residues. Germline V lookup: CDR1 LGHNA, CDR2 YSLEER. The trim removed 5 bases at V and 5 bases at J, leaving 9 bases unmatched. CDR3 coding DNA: TGCGCCAGCAGCGAAAGGGACAGGGATAAGACTGAAGCTTTCTTT. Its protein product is CASSERDRDKTEAFF.

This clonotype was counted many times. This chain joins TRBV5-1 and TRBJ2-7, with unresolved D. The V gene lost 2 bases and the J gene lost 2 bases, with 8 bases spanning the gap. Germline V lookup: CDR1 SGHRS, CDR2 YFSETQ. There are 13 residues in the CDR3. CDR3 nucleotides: TGCGCCAGCAGCTTACAGTGGACCTACGAGCAGTACTTC. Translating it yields CASSLQWTYEQYF.

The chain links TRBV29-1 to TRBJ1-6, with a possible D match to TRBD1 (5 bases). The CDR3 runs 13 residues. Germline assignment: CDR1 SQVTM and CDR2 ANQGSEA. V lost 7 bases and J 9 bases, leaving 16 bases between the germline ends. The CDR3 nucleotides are TGCAGCGCCCAAGTGGGGGTGGGTTCACCCCTCCACTTT. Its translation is CSAQVGVGSPLHF.

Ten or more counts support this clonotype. This chain's CDR3 is CASSLYSGTANNSPLHF. The DNA of the CDR3 is TGTGCCAGCAGCTTATACTCGGGGACAGCCAATAATTCACCCCTCCACTTT. V and J are TRBV7-2 and TRBJ1-6; 7 nucleotides match TRBD1. This CDR3 is 17 amino acids long. CDR1 is SGHTA, CDR2 FQGNSA, per germline. Germline trimming cut 2 bases from V and 5 bases from J; bases unmatched to any gene: 9.

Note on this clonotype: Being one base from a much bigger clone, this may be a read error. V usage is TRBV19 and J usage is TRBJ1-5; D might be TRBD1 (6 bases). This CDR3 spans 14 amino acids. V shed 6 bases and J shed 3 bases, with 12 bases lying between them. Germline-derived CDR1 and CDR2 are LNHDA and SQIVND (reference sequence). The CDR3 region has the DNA TGTGCCAGTAGGTACAGGGCCGACAATCAGCCCCAGCATTTT. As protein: CASRYRADNQPQHF.

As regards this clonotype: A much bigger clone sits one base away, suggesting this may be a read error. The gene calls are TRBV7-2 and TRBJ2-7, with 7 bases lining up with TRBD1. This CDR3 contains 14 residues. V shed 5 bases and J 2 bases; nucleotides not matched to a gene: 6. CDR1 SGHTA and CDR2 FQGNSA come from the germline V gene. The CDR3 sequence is CASSAGDSPYEQYF. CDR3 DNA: TGTGCCAGCAGCGCCGGGGACAGTCCCTACGAGCAGTACTTC.

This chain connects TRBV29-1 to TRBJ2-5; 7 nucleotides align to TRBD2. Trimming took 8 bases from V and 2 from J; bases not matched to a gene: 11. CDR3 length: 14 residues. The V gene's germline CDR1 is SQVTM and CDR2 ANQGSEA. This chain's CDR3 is CSIGEVGGQETQYF. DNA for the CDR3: TGCAGCATTGGAGAGGTCGGGGGGCAAGAGACCCAGTACTTC.

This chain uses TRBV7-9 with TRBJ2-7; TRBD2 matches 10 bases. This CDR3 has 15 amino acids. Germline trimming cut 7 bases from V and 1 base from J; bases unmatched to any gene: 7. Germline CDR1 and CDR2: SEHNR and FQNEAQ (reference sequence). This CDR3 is CASNPGTSVSYEQYF. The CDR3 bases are TGTGCCAGCAACCCGGGGACTAGCGTATCCTACGAGCAGTACTTC.

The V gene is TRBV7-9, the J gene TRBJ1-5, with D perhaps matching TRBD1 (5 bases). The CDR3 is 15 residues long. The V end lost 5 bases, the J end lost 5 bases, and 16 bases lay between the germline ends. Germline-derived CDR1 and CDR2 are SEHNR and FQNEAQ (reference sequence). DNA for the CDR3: TGTGCCAGCAGCCTGGGGCCGGGGTGGTATCAGCCCCAGCATTTT. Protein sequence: CASSLGPGWYQPQHF.

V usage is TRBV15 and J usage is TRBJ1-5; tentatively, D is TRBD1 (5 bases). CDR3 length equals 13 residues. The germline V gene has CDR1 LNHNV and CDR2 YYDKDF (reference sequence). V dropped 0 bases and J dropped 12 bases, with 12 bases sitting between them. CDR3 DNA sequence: TGTGCCACCAGCAGAGATGGGGCGGGGATCCAGCATTTT. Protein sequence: CATSRDGAGIQHF.